This T cell receptor (beta chain) came from a study of a mutant IDH1 vaccine in newly diagnosed glioma. Study at large: An approximately 62% male, approximately 38% female split and a mean age of about 40 years characterized treated patients.

The sample holds one count of this clone. The protocol was immunoSEQ multiplex PCR, while the TCRdb copy is restricted to in-frame clones and leaves out a portion. The sample includes tens of thousands of clones, about 83% of them seen just once. CDR3 length: 16 amino acids. Germline V gene lookup returns CDR1 SGHNT and CDR2 YYREEE (reference sequence). V shed 3 bases and J 0 bases; nucleotides not matched to a gene: 1. Time point noted: baseline, week 1 (first vaccination visit). Indicated treatment: pre-vaccination baseline after standard-of-care therapy. In every donor, the tumor was a new WHO grade 3 or 4 IDH1-mutant, ATRX-lost astrocytoma.

This specimen consisted of PBMCs, obtained from a glioma patient treated with radiotherapy, temozolomide or both. The receptor's source is a woman between 45 and 60 years old with glioma. The rearrangement links TRBV5-4 to TRBJ2-2; 11 bases map to TRBD2. CDR3 bases: TGTGCCAGCAGCTCGGGACTAGCGGCGAACACCGGGGAGCTGTTTTTT. It encodes CASSSGLAANTGELFF.